The clone carrying this TCR beta chain has a single count. Antigen: not known. The PCR was carried out with 60 Vbeta primers and 13 Jbeta primers. Only in-frame clones appear in the TCRdb table, and some are missing; sequencing was by immunoSEQ multiplex PCR. This table has under 200,000 clones, 65% to 85% appearing once. This sample is part of a study of cytomegalovirus exposure and HLA in healthy donors. Overall study results and limits: The authors confirmed in vitro that a few CMV-associated chains were specific for CMV antigens. Later analysis showed TCR association rates varying by HLA locus, highest for DRB1 and lowest for HLA-C. Donors were assumed by presence/absence analyses to have roughly uniform sequencing depth.

V lost 5 bases and J lost 5; bases outside the gene matches: 11. The CDR3 spans 15 residues. The germline gives CDR1 SGHTA, CDR2 FQGNSA. V is TRBV7-2 and J is TRBJ2-7; 8 nucleotides line up with TRBD1. The receptor comes from a woman in her 30s in good health and CMV-seropositive. Sequencing used PBMCs. The CDR3 bases are TGTGCCAGCAGCCCAAAACAGGGGGTCGAGAACGAGCAGTACTTC. This sequence encodes CASSPKQGVENEQYF. The entire variable domain, with the rest obtained from reference TRBV7-2 and TRBJ2-7, is as follows: GAGVSQSPSNKVTEKGKDVELRCDPISGHTALYWYRQSLGQGLEFLIYFQGNSAPDKSGLPSDRFSAERTGGSVSTLTIQRTQQEDSAVYLCASSPKQGVENEQYFGPGTRLTVT.